What follows are 16 T cell receptor beta chains derived from one specimen sequenced in a study of early T cells in non-severe SARS-CoV-2 infection. TCRdb passed the 5' RACE reads through MiXCR, listing each CDR3 protein once. The sample records tens of thousands of distinct CDR3 sequences, roughly 7.9% being singletons. The sample consisted of whole blood, taken at baseline. Receptors originate from an adult who was a healthcare worker with PCR-confirmed SARS-CoV-2 infection or an uninfected control (not recorded which).

This clonotype showed up just a few times. The chain combines TRBV20-1 with TRBJ2-1; 8 bases are a match to TRBD2. Trimming cost V 5 bases and J 6 bases; bases outside gene matches: 9. Per germline, CDR1 DFQATT and CDR2 SNEGSKA (reference sequence). This CDR3 has 14 residues. In DNA form, the CDR3 reads TGCAGTGCTGCACCGGGACTAGTCGGCAATGAGCAGTTCTTC. This gives the protein CSAAPGLVGNEQFF.

A remark on this clonotype: The junction differs from germline at one of its ends, possibly a read error. The V and J genes are TRBV2 and TRBJ2-7; D is undetermined. Germline lookup yields CDR1 SNHLY and CDR2 FYNNEI. This CDR3 region has 12 residues. CDR3 in amino acids: CASRGYGYEQNF. CDR3 bases: TGTGCCAGCAGAGGGTATGGGTACGAGCAGAACTTC.

In its sample, this clonotype was seen a few times. This chain links TRBV5-6 with TRBJ2-4; no definite D call. Looked up from germline, CDR1 is SGHDT and CDR2 is YYEEEE. Trimming left V 4 bases short and J 0 bases short, with 11 bases between. The CDR3 sequence is 15 residues long. CDR3 amino acids: CASSAMMIAKNIQYF. CDR3 DNA: TGTGCCAGCAGCGCTATGATGATAGCCAAAAACATTCAGTACTTC. Drawing the rest from reference TRBV5-6 and TRBJ2-4, the complete variable domain is DAGVTQSPTHLIKTRGQQVTLRCSPKSGHDTVSWYQQALGQGPQFIFQYYEEEERQRGNFPDRFSGHQFPNYSSELNVNALLLGDSALYLCASSAMMIAKNIQYFGAGTRLSVL.

The gene calls are TRBV12-3 or TRBV12-4 and TRBJ2-7, with D possibly matching TRBD2 (5 bases). The CDR3 totals 13 residues. Trimming shortened V by 6 bases and J by 0 bases, and 9 bases separated the two germline ends. DNA for the CDR3: TGTGCCAGCAGGCCAGCGGCCTCCTACGAGCAGTACTTC. This gives the protein CASRPAASYEQYF.

V and J are TRBV4-3 and TRBJ2-7; D is possibly TRBD1 (5 bases). CDR1 is LGHNA and CDR2 is YSLEER in the germline V gene. Between the trimmed V and J ends, which lost 0 bases and 1 base, there was a span of 7 bases. The CDR3 spans 14 residues. The CDR3 spells CASSQDPGSYEQYF. CDR3 in DNA: TGCGCCAGCAGCCAAGATCCAGGGTCCTACGAGCAGTACTTC.

The sample holds many counts of this clonotype. The chain joins TRBV10-2 to TRBJ2-3; D ambiguous. With 8 bases removed from V and 3 bases from J, the gap between germline ends came to 9 bases. CDR1 and CDR2 from the germline V gene are WSHSY and SAAADI. This CDR3 region has 12 residues. CDR3 nucleotide sequence: TGCGCCAGCGGTCCCGGGACAGATACGCAGTATTTT. Residues: CASGPGTDTQYF.

The chain links TRBV7-9 to TRBJ2-5, with unresolved D. V lost 3 bases to trimming and J lost 0 bases, with 5 bases between them. Germline assignment: CDR1 SEHNR and CDR2 FQNEAQ (reference sequence). The CDR3 sequence is 13 residues long. The CDR3 nucleotides are TGTGCCAGCAGCTTTCCAAACCAAGAGACCCAGTACTTC. It specifies CASSFPNQETQYF.

The chain employs TRBV15 and TRBJ1-6; D unclear. V dropped 3 bases and J dropped 10 bases, with 10 bases sitting between them. In germline, CDR1 is LNHNV, CDR2 YYDKDF (reference sequence). The length of the CDR3 is 13 residues. The CDR3 nucleotides read TGTGCCACCAGCAGGATGGAGGTCTCACCCCTCCACTTT. Encoded protein: CATSRMEVSPLHF.

The chain joins TRBV28 to TRBJ1-2, with unresolved D. V was trimmed by 4 bases and J by 8 bases, leaving 14 bases between them. Germline values: CDR1 MDHEN, CDR2 SYDVKM. This CDR3 is built from 13 residues. The CDR3 here is CASSYIPPRGYTF. The CDR3 DNA follows: TGTGCCAGCAGTTATATTCCCCCACGGGGCTACACCTTC.

This clonotype was picked up many times. This chain joins TRBV7-2 and TRBJ2-5, with 8 bases matching TRBD1. This CDR3 has 12 residues. CDR1 and CDR2 (germline): SGHTA, FQGNSA. V trimming: 3 bases; J trimming: 9 bases; junction bases outside the gene matches: 3. The CDR3 DNA reads as TGTGCCAGCAGCTTCGACAGGGGTGCCCAGTACTTC. Its protein is CASSFDRGAQYF.

This clonotype was seen repeatedly, ten times or more. J is TRBJ2-7 and V is TRBV28; D call uncertain. Trimming took off 8 bases at V and 4 bases at J, with 12 bases between the two ends. Germline CDR1 MDHEN, CDR2 SYDVKM. There are 12 residues in the CDR3. The CDR3 reads CASGRRGYEQYF. The CDR3 DNA reads as TGTGCCAGCGGCCGACGCGGATACGAGCAGTACTTC.

This clonotype was observed many times. This chain joins TRBV6-2 or TRBV6-3 and TRBJ2-2; 7 bases line up with TRBD1. The CDR3 covers 15 residues. J was trimmed by 5 bases and V by 6 bases; bases with no gene match: 9. CDR1 is MNHEY and CDR2 is SVGEGT in the germline V gene. The CDR3, as DNA: TGTGCCAGCAGCCCTGGGCAGGGGGATACCGGGGAGCTGTTTTTT. Protein: CASSPGQGDTGELFF.

This clonotype was found many times. CDR3 DNA sequence: TGCGCCAGCAGCAGAGCCCCGGGGGCTGACACTGAAGCTTTCTTT. This encodes CASSRAPGADTEAFF. The gene calls are TRBV5-1 and TRBJ1-1; a weak D match, TRBD1 (6 bases). V was pared by 4 bases and J by 3 bases, with 16 bases between. The CDR3 is made up of 15 amino acids. The germline V gene encodes CDR1 SGHRS and CDR2 YFSETQ.

The V call is TRBV9, the J call TRBJ1-6, with no clear D. Germline assignment: CDR1 SGDLS and CDR2 YYNGEE. Trimming cost V 0 bases and J 5 bases, with 6 bases left between them. This CDR3 is built from 14 residues. The CDR3 region has the DNA TGTGCCAGCAGCGTAGGGCCAGATAATTCACCCCTCCACTTT. Translating gives CASSVGPDNSPLHF. Based on the CDR3 plus reference TRBV9 and TRBJ1-6, the full variable domain is DSGVTQTPKHLITATGQRVTLRCSPRSGDLSVYWYQQSLDQGLQFLIQYYNGEERAKGNILERFSAQQFPDLHSELNLSSLELGDSALYFCASSVGPDNSPLHFGNGTRLTVT.

This clonotype was seen many times. The V and J genes are TRBV20-1 and TRBJ1-5; no clear D. Germline V gives CDR1 DFQATT, CDR2 SNEGSKA (reference sequence). CDR3 length: 15 amino acids. The V gene lost 0 bases and the J gene lost 3 bases, with 12 bases spanning the gap. Here the CDR3 reads CSARDVSIYNQPQHF. The CDR3 DNA sequence: TGCAGTGCTAGAGATGTCAGCATCTACAATCAGCCCCAGCATTTT.

Ten or more counts support this clonotype. The V and J genes are TRBV7-2 and TRBJ2-3; D is perhaps TRBD2 (6 bases). Germline V gene sequence: CDR1 SGHTA, CDR2 FQGNSA. This CDR3 has 17 residues. The V end lost 1 base, the J end lost 6 bases, and 20 bases lay between the germline ends. This CDR3 reads CASSLEAATLGGDTQYF. DNA of the CDR3: TGTGCCAGCAGCTTAGAGGCGGCTACCCTTGGGGGGGATACGCAGTATTTT.